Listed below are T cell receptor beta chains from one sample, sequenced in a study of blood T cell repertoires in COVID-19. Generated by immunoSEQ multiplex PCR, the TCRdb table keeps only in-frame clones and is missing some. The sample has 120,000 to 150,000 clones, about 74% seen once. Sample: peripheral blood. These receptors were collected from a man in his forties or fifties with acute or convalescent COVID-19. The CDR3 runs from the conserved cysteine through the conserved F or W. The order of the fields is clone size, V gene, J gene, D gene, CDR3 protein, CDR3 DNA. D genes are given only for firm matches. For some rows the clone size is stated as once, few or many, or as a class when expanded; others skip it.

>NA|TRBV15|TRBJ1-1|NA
CATSKQGNTEAFF
TGTGCCACCAGCAAACAGGGGAACACTGAAGCTTTCTTT
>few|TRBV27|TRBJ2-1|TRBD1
CASSLLDGTAISYNEQFF
TGTGCCAGCAGTTTATTAGACGGGACAGCAATTTCCTACAATGAGCAGTTCTTC
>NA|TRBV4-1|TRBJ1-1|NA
CASSQAGAVEAFF
TGCGCCAGCAGCCAAGCGGGAGCGGTTGAAGCTTTCTTT
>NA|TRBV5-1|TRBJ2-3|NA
CASSPVTTDTQYF
TGCGCCAGCAGCCCGGTAACCACAGATACGCAGTATTTT
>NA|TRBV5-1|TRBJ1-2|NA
CASSLADIRGLGYTF
TGCGCCAGCAGCTTGGCCGATATCAGAGGGCTTGGCTACACCTTC
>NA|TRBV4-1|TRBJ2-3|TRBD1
CASSQPWDSSTDTQYF
TGCGCCAGCAGCCAACCCTGGGACAGTAGCACAGATACGCAGTATTTT
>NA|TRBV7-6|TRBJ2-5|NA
CASSLYPGGGETQYF
TGTGCCAGCAGCTTATATCCAGGTGGAGGGGAGACCCAGTACTTC
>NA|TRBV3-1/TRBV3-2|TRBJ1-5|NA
CASSAGTFSNQPQHF
TGTGCCAGCAGCGCCGGGACTTTTAGCAATCAGCCCCAGCATTTT
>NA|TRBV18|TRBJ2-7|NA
CASSPSPTGYSSYEQYF
TGTGCCAGCTCACCCTCCCCGACAGGTTATAGCTCCTACGAGCAGTACTTC
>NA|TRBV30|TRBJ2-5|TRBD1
CAWEGQTETQYF
TGTGCCTGGGAGGGACAGACAGAGACCCAGTACTTC
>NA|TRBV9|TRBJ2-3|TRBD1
CASSVGTGKTDTQYF
TGTGCCAGCAGCGTGGGGACAGGGAAAACAGATACGCAGTATTTT
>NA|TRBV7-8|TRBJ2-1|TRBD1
CASTSRGNEQFF
TGTGCCAGCACATCCAGGGGGAATGAGCAGTTCTTC
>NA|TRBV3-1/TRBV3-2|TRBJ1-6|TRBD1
CASSQASGGKSPLHF
TGTGCCAGCAGCCAAGCGTCAGGGGGGAAGTCACCCCTCCACTTT
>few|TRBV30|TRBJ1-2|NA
CAMERGYGYTF
TGTGCCATGGAACGAGGCTATGGCTACACCTTC
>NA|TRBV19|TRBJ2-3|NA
CASRKTGDTQYF
TGTGCCAGTAGGAAGACGGGGGATACGCAGTATTTT
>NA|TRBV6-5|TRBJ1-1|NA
CASTGYTEAFF
TGTGCCAGCACAGGTTACACTGAAGCTTTCTTT
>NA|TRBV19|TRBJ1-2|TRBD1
CASTGGTGSNYGYTF
TGTGCCAGTACGGGCGGGACAGGGTCTAACTATGGCTACACCTTC
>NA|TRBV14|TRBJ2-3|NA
CASSQAGSDTQYF
TGTGCCAGCAGCCAAGCAGGCTCAGATACGCAGTATTTT
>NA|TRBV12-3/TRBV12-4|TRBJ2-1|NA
CASREGHNEQFF
TGTGCCAGCAGAGAGGGCCACAATGAGCAGTTCTTC
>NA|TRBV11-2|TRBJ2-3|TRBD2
CASSIAGGRIADTQYF
TGTGCCAGCAGCATAGCGGGGGGGAGGATCGCAGATACGCAGTATTTT
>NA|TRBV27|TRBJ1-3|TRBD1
CASSAHSTGDRNTIYF
TGTGCCAGCAGCGCACACTCGACAGGGGATCGAAACACCATATATTTT
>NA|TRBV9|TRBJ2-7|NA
CASSVLEQGYEQYF
TGTGCCAGCAGCGTCCTTGAACAGGGCTACGAGCAGTACTTC
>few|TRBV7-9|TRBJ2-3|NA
CASSLGLQIAQDTQYF
TGTGCCAGCAGCTTAGGCCTGCAAATAGCACAAGATACGCAGTATTTT
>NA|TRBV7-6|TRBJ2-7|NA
CASSLGGGITEQYF
TGTGCCAGCAGCTTAGGGGGGGGCATTACCGAGCAGTACTTC
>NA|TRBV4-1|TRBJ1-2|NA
CASSQTEVTRYGYTF
TGCGCCAGCAGCCAAACGGAGGTCACTAGATATGGCTACACCTTC
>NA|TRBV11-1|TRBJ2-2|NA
CASRSTGNTGELFF
TGTGCCAGCAGGTCGACAGGGAACACCGGGGAGCTGTTTTTT
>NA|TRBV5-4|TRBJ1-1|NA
CASSRTGQFEAFF
TGTGCCAGCAGCCGAACCGGACAGTTTGAAGCTTTCTTT
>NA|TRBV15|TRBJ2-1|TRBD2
CATSASGGAIPYNEQFF
TGTGCCACCAGCGCGAGCGGGGGGGCGATACCTTACAATGAGCAGTTCTTC
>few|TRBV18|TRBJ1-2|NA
CASSPPETGRGYTF
TGTGCCAGCTCACCACCTGAGACAGGTCGGGGCTACACCTTC
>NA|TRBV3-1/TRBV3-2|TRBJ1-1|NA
CASSQEGGLNTEAFF
TGTGCCAGCAGCCAAGAGGGAGGGTTGAACACTGAAGCTTTCTTT
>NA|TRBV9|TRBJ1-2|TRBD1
CASSVAGTGASYGYTF
TGTGCCAGCAGCGTAGCAGGGACAGGGGCCTCCTATGGCTACACCTTC
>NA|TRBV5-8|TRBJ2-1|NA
CASSSLNVNEQFF
TGTGCCAGCAGCTCCTTAAATGTCAATGAGCAGTTCTTC
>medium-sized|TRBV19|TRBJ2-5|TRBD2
CASTTTGLMGETQYF
TGTGCCAGTACCACTACGGGACTAATGGGAGAGACCCAGTACTTC
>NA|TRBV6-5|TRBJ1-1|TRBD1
CASRRQGVPEAFF
TGTGCCAGCAGACGACAGGGGGTCCCTGAAGCTTTCTTT
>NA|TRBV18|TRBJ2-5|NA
CASSPQRREETQYF
TGTGCCAGCTCACCCCAACGGCGGGAAGAGACCCAGTACTTC
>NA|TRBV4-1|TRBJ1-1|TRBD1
CASSQGFRTGGPSTEAFF
TGCGCCAGCAGCCAAGGTTTCCGGACAGGGGGGCCGAGCACTGAAGCTTTCTTT
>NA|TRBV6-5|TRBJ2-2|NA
CASLLQGNTGELFF
TGTGCCAGCTTATTACAGGGTAACACCGGGGAGCTGTTTTTT
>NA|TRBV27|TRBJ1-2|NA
CASTPATGNYGYTF
TGTGCCAGCACTCCGGCTACAGGCAACTATGGCTACACCTTC
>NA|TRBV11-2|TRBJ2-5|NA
CASSLDPGETQYF
TGTGCCAGCAGCTTAGACCCGGGGGAGACCCAGTACTTC
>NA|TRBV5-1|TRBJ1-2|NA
CASSLGPPPNYGYTF
TGCGCCAGCAGCTTGGGGCCTCCTCCTAACTATGGCTACACCTTC
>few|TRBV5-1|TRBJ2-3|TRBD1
CASSAGTGKDTQYF
TGCGCCAGCAGCGCCGGGACAGGGAAAGATACGCAGTATTTT
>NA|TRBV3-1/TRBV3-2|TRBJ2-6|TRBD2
CASSQESAGDFRSGANVLTF
TGTGCCAGCAGCCAAGAATCGGCGGGGGACTTCCGCTCTGGGGCCAACGTCCTGACTTTC
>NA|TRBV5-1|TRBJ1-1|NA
CPPSPGRGGNTEAFF
TGCCCCCCCAGCCCTGGGCGGGGGGGGAACACTGAAGCTTTCTTT
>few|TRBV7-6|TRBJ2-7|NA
CASSLHQGSYEQYF
TGTGCCAGCAGCTTACACCAGGGGTCCTACGAGCAGTACTTC
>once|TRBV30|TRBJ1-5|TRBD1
CAWSENDLPPRTGVNQPQHF
TGTGCCTGGAGTGAAAACGACCTACCCCCCAGGACAGGGGTAAATCAGCCCCAGCATTTT
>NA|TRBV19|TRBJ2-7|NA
CASTKGRLADGEQYF
TGTGCCAGTACCAAAGGTCGGCTAGCAGATGGCGAGCAGTACTTC
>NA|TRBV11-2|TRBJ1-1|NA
CASSLPAGWNTEAFF
TGTGCCAGCAGCTTACCGGCAGGGTGGAACACTGAAGCTTTCTTT
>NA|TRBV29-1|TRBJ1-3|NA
CSVLDRPNTPSGNTIYF
TGCAGCGTTCTTGACAGGCCAAATACTCCCTCTGGAAACACCATATATTTT
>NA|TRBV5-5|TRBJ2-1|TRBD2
CASSIGVAGTNEQFF
TGTGCCAGCAGCATTGGGGTAGCGGGGACGAATGAGCAGTTCTTC
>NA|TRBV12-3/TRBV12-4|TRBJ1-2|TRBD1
CASSPTGSDGYTF
TGTGCCAGCAGTCCGACAGGGTCGGACGGCTACACCTTC
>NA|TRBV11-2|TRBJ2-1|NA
CASSWVGLREQFF
TGTGCCAGCAGCTGGGTTGGGCTTCGGGAGCAGTTCTTC
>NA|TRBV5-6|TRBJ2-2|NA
CASSSLNTGELFF
TGTGCCAGCAGCTCCCTGAACACCGGGGAGCTGTTTTTT
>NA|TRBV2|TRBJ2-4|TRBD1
CASRTDRAAIQYF
TGTGCCAGCAGAACGGACAGGGCAGCCATTCAGTACTTC